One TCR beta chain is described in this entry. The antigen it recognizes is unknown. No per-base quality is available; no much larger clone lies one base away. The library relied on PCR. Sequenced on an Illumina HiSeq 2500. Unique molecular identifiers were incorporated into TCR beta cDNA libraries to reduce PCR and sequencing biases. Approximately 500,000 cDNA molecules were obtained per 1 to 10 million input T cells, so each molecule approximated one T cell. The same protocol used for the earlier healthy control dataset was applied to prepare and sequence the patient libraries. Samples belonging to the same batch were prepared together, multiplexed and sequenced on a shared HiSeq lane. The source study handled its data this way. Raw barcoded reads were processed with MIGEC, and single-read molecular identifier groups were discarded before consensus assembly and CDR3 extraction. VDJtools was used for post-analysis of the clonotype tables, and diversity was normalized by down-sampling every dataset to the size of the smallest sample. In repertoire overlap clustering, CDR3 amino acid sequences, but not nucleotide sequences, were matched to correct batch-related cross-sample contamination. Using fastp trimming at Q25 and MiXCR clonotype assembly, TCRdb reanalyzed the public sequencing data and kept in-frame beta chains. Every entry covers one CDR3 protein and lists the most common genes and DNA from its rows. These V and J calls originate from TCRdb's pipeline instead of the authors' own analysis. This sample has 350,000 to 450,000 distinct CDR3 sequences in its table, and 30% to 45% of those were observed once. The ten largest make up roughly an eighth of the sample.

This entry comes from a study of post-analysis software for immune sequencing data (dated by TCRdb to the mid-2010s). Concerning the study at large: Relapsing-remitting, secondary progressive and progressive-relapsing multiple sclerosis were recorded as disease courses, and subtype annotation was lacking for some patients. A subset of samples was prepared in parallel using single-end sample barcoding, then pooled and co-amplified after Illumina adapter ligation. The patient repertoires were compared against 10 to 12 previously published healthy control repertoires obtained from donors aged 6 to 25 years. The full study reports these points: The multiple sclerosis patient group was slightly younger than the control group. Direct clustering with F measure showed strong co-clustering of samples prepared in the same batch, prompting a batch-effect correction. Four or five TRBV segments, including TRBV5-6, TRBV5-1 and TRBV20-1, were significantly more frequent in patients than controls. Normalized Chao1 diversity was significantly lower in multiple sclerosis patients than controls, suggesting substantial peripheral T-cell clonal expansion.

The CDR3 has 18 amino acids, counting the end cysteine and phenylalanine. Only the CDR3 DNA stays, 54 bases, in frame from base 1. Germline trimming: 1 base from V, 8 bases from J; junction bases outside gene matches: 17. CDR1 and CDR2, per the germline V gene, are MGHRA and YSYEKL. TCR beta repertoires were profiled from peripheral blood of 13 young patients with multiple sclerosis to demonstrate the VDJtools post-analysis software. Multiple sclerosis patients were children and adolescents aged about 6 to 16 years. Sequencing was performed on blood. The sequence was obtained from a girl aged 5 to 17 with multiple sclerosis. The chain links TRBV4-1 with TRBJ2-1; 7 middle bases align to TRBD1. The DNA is TGCGCCAGCAGCCAAGCAACCCTCGGACAGGCTCCATCGGATGAGCAGTTCTTC. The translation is CASSQATLGQAPSDEQFF.